Presented here are 29 T cell receptor beta chains from one specimen sequenced in a study of blood T cell repertoires in COVID-19. Only in-frame clones appear in the TCRdb table, and some are missing; sequencing was by immunoSEQ multiplex PCR. The sample lists about 98,000 clones, around 86% occurring once. The material sequenced was peripheral blood. The receptors shown here come from a man aged 45 to 65 with acute or convalescent COVID-19.

In this sample, this clone turned up once. The gene calls are TRBV7-6 and TRBJ2-2; possible D gene TRBD2, 5 bases. V shed 0 bases and J shed 4 bases, with 9 bases lying between them. The CDR3 extends over 15 amino acids. Germline V gives CDR1 SGHVS, CDR2 FNYEAQ. CDR3 coding DNA: TGTGCCAGCAGCTTAGCGGGAGCGGTCACCGGGGAGCTGTTTTTT. Protein sequence: CASSLAGAVTGELFF.

This clone showed up just once. The chain couples TRBV9 to TRBJ1-5; TRBD1 might be the D (5 bases). Germline CDR1 SGDLS, CDR2 YYNGEE. The CDR3 sequence is 15 residues long. The V gene lost 3 bases and the J gene lost 5 bases, with 15 bases spanning the gap. Written as DNA, the CDR3 is TGTGCCAGCAGCGATACAGGAATTCCCTATCAGCCCCAGCATTTT. This sequence encodes CASSDTGIPYQPQHF.

This clone was detected only a few times. This chain connects TRBV11-2 to TRBJ2-1, with TRBD2 matching over 12 bases. The germline V gene encodes CDR1 SGHAT and CDR2 FQNNGV. V trimming: 5 bases; J trimming: 0 bases; junction bases outside the gene matches: 11. This CDR3 comprises 19 residues. The CDR3 region has the DNA TGTGCCAGCAGCGCCCCGGGACTAGCGGGTCTTTTCTCCTACAATGAGCAGTTCTTC. Protein: CASSAPGLAGLFSYNEQFF. Looking up the rest from reference TRBV11-2 and TRBJ2-1 gives the full variable domain: EAGVAQSPRYKIIEKRQSVAFWCNPISGHATLYWYQQILGQGPKLLIQFQNNGVVDDSQLPKDRFSAERLKGVDSTLKIQPAKLEDSAVYLCASSAPGLAGLFSYNEQFFGPGTRLTVL.

Turning to this clone: Other DNA sequences from this sample encode an identical CDR3 as well. The chain links TRBV10-2 to TRBJ2-7; possibly TRBD1 for D (6 bases). Germline lookup yields CDR1 WSHSY and CDR2 SAAADI. V lost 6 bases, J lost 3 bases, and 12 bases lay in between. This CDR3 spans 13 amino acids. CDR3 bases: TGCGCCAGCAGATCCGGGACAAACTACGAGCAGTACTTC. Translating gives CASRSGTNYEQYF.

In DNA form, the CDR3 reads TGTGCCAGCAGTCCCGGACTAGCGGCTACACAAGAGACCCAGTACTTC. As protein: CASSPGLAATQETQYF. The chain carries TRBV27 and TRBJ2-5, with TRBD2 matching 10 bases. Germline-derived CDR1 and CDR2 are MNHEY and SMNVEV (reference sequence). The J segment lost 2 bases and the V segment lost 5 bases, leaving 8 bases of the junction unmatched. CDR3 length equals 16 residues.

This clone appeared a single time. The rearrangement links TRBV10-1 to TRBJ2-5; 8 bases line up with TRBD2. Germline V gives CDR1 WNHNN, CDR2 SYGVQD (reference sequence). V trimming: 4 bases; J trimming: 5 bases; junction bases outside the gene matches: 3. This CDR3 has 13 residues. The CDR3 region has the DNA TGCGCCAGCAGTGCGCCGGGGGGGGAGACCCAGTACTTC. Translated, it gives CASSAPGGETQYF.

The gene calls are TRBV18 and TRBJ2-7, with a possible D match to TRBD1 (5 bases). Germline lookup yields CDR1 KGHSH and CDR2 LQKENI. The CDR3 extends over 12 amino acids. V shed 3 bases and J shed 5 bases, with 8 bases lying between them. The CDR3 DNA is TGTGCCAGCTCACCTCAGGGCCACGAGCAGTACTTC. Amino acids: CASSPQGHEQYF.

The V call is TRBV5-1, the J call TRBJ2-7; 11 bases match TRBD1. From germline, CDR1 is SGHRS and CDR2 YFSETQ. This CDR3 contains 15 residues. V was clipped by 3 bases and J by 3 bases; unmatched bases: 5. CDR3: CASSSPGTGGYEQYF. In nucleotides, the CDR3 is TGCGCCAGCAGCTCCCCTGGGACAGGGGGCTACGAGCAGTACTTC.

V is TRBV19 and J is TRBJ1-1, with 7 bases lining up with TRBD1. This CDR3 has 15 amino acids. CDR1 and CDR2 from the germline V gene are LNHDA and SQIVND (reference sequence). J gave up 3 bases and V 9 bases, and 13 bases lay outside the gene matches. The CDR3 nucleotides are TGTGCCAGCAACGTGATAGACAGGGCCGACACTGAAGCTTTCTTT. Translated, it gives CASNVIDRADTEAFF.

The chain carries TRBV18 and TRBJ1-4; TRBD1 aligns across 8 bases. CDR3 length: 12 amino acids. Germline CDR1 KGHSH, CDR2 LQKENI. J lost 10 bases, V lost 5 bases, and 3 bases had no gene match. CDR3 sequence reads: CASSTTGAKLFF. The DNA for the CDR3 is TGTGCCAGCTCAACGACAGGGGCAAAACTGTTTTTT. Using reference TRBV18 and TRBJ1-4 for the parts outside the CDR3, the full variable domain is NAGVMQNPRHLVRRRGQEARLRCSPMKGHSHVYWYRQLPEEGLKFMVYLQKENIIDESGMPKERFSAEFPKEGPSILRIQQVVRGDSAAYFCASSTTGAKLFFGSGTQLSVL.

The V call is TRBV3-1 (or the pseudogene TRBV3-2), the J call TRBJ1-2, with TRBD1 identical over 11 bases. Germline CDR1 is LGHDT and CDR2 is YNNKEL (reference sequence). The CDR3 loop spans 16 amino acids. Unmatched junction bases numbered 7, after V lost 3 bases and J lost 4 bases. For the CDR3, the DNA is TGTGCCAGCAGCCAGTTAGGGGACAGGGGGGTCTATGGCTACACCTTC. The encoded protein is CASSQLGDRGVYGYTF.

This clone was picked up a small number of times. The rearrangement joins TRBV10-3 to TRBJ1-5; 9 bases match TRBD1. The CDR3 spans 13 residues. The V gene's germline CDR1 is ENHRY and CDR2 SYGVKD. V trimming: 6 bases; J trimming: 6 bases; junction bases outside the gene matches: 3. The DNA of the CDR3 is TGTGCCATCAGCAGGACAGGGGCTCAGCCCCAGCATTTT. This gives the protein CAISRTGAQPQHF.

For the CDR3, the DNA is TGTGCCAGCAGGAAAGGGTTTCGGGATCAAGAGACCCAGTACTTC. Translating gives CASRKGFRDQETQYF. The chain is built from TRBV6-5 and TRBJ2-5, with D possibly TRBD2 on 5 matching bases. The germline CDR1 and CDR2 sequences are MNHEY and SVGAGI. V was clipped by 6 bases and J by 2 bases, with 16 bases between them. This CDR3 has 15 residues.

The V and J genes are TRBV19 and TRBJ2-7, with TRBD1 matching 9 bases. The germline CDR1 and CDR2 sequences are LNHDA and SQIVND (reference sequence). This CDR3 is 14 amino acids long. V dropped 6 bases and J dropped 6; count of bases not matched to a gene: 9. CDR3 bases: TGTGCCAGTAGAGGGACAGGGCGGATTGGCGAGCAGTACTTC. Encoded protein: CASRGTGRIGEQYF. The complete variable domain, with remaining parts taken from reference TRBV19 and TRBJ2-7, reads DGGITQSPKYLFRKEGQNVTLSCEQNLNHDAMYWYRQDPGQGLRLIYYSQIVNDFQKGDIAEGYSVSREKKESFPLTVTSAQKNPTAFYLCASRGTGRIGEQYFGPGTRLTVT.

The V call is TRBV25-1, the J call TRBJ1-2, with 7 nucleotides matching TRBD1. With V trimmed by 4 bases and J by 8 bases, 1 base remained unmatched. The CDR3 loop spans 11 amino acids. The V gene's germline CDR1 is MGHDK and CDR2 SYGVNS. Written as DNA, the CDR3 is TGTGCCAGCAGTGTAGGGGGCGGCTACACCTTC. Protein sequence: CASSVGGGYTF.

The chain recombines TRBV6-5 with TRBJ2-7; TRBD1 matches at 9 bases. The CDR3 sequence is 15 residues long. V was pared by 6 bases and J by 4 bases, with 10 bases of the junction left unmatched. Germline V CDR1 and CDR2: MNHEY, SVGAGI. CDR3 sequence reads: CASSQPRDRVYEQYF. CDR3 nucleotide sequence: TGTGCCAGCAGCCAACCCCGGGACAGGGTGTACGAGCAGTACTTC.

The rearrangement links TRBV27 to TRBJ2-5, with TRBD2 identical over 9 bases. The V segment lost 0 bases and the J segment 5 bases; nucleotides outside the gene matches: 13. Per the germline V gene, CDR1 is MNHEY and CDR2 is SMNVEV (reference sequence). The CDR3 runs 18 residues. CDR3 sequence (DNA): TGTGCCAGCAGTTTATCGAAGGGACTAGCATTGGGAGGGGAGACCCAGTACTTC. Encoded protein: CASSLSKGLALGGETQYF.

The V gene is TRBV9, the J gene TRBJ1-1; the D is unclear. With 0 bases removed from V and 6 bases from J, the gap between germline ends came to 12 bases. The CDR3 extends over 14 amino acids. CDR1 SGDLS and CDR2 YYNGEE come from the germline V gene. CDR3 sequence reads: CASSVDPGRPEAFF. DNA for the CDR3: TGTGCCAGCAGCGTAGACCCCGGGAGGCCTGAAGCTTTCTTT.

J is TRBJ2-7 and V is TRBV18, with D possibly TRBD2 on 5 matching bases. Looked up from germline, CDR1 is KGHSH and CDR2 is LQKENI. Trimming cost V 5 bases and J 5 bases, with 7 bases left between them. This CDR3 is 11 amino acids long. The CDR3 sequence: CASSSEDEQYF. CDR3 nucleotide sequence: TGTGCCAGCTCATCGGAGGACGAGCAGTACTTC.

CDR3 sequence reads: CASSQVSPGGRPTGELFF. The CDR3, as DNA: TGTGCCAGCAGCCAAGTCAGCCCTGGCGGGAGACCCACCGGGGAGCTGTTTTTT. The chain employs TRBV3-1 (or the pseudogene TRBV3-2) and TRBJ2-2; 7 positions agree with TRBD2. CDR1 LGHDT and CDR2 YNNKEL come from the germline V gene (reference sequence). This CDR3 spans 18 amino acids. V trimming: 1 base; J trimming: 4 bases; junction bases outside the gene matches: 12.

This clone was counted at least ten times. V and J are TRBV27 and TRBJ2-3, with D possibly TRBD2 on 5 matching bases. Trimming stripped 3 bases from V and 6 bases from J, with 10 bases between. Per germline, CDR1 MNHEY and CDR2 SMNVEV (reference sequence). CDR3 length equals 13 residues. Here the CDR3 DNA reads TGTGCCAGCAGTTTTAGCCCGGGGGATACGCAGTATTTT. Amino acids: CASSFSPGDTQYF.

This chain joins TRBV2 and TRBJ2-1, with D unresolved. The CDR3 totals 11 residues. Germline V gene sequence: CDR1 SNHLY, CDR2 FYNNEI. Trimming took 4 bases from V and 5 from J, leaving 3 bases between them. The CDR3 spells CASSGHNEQFF. The CDR3, as DNA: TGTGCCAGCAGTGGGCACAATGAGCAGTTCTTC.

The chain employs TRBV5-4 and TRBJ2-1; 10 positions match TRBD2. The germline gives CDR1 SGHNT, CDR2 YYREEE (reference sequence). Unmatched junction bases numbered 10, after V lost 4 bases and J lost 9 bases. This CDR3 comprises 15 residues. Here the CDR3 reads CASSQLAGNRAEQFF. In DNA form, the CDR3 reads TGTGCCAGCAGCCAACTAGCGGGAAATCGGGCTGAGCAGTTCTTC. Full variable domain (remainder filled in from reference TRBV5-4 and TRBJ2-1): ETGVTQSPTHLIKTRGQQVTLRCSSQSGHNTVSWYQQALGQGPQFIFQYYREEENGRGNFPPRFSGLQFPNYSSELNVNALELDDSALYLCASSQLAGNRAEQFFGPGTRLTVL.

V usage is TRBV18 and J usage is TRBJ1-2; D not resolved. The V gene's germline CDR1 is KGHSH and CDR2 LQKENI. The CDR3 consists of 14 residues. V dropped 6 bases and J dropped 2 bases, with 13 bases sitting between them. CDR3 DNA sequence: TGTGCCAGCTCCCTCAATGGGCCGAACTATGGCTACACCTTC. This encodes CASSLNGPNYGYTF.

V and J are TRBV29-1 and TRBJ1-6; 8 nucleotides agree with TRBD1. The germline CDR1 and CDR2 sequences are SQVTM and ANQGSEA. The length of the CDR3 is 14 residues. Losses at the gene ends were 6 bases for V and 9 bases for J; bases not matched to a gene: 10. The CDR3 sequence: CSVLLQGEGSPLHF. Here the CDR3 DNA reads TGCAGCGTCCTATTACAGGGGGAAGGTTCACCCCTCCACTTT. Full variable domain (outside the CDR3, taken from reference TRBV29-1 and TRBJ1-6): SAVISQKPSRDICQRGTSLTIQCQVDSQVTMMFWYRQQPGQSLTLIATANQGSEATYESGFVIDKFPISRPNLTFSTLTVSNMSPEDSSIYLCSVLLQGEGSPLHFGNGTRLTVT.

This chain connects TRBV9 to TRBJ2-1; 8 bases map to TRBD2. The CDR3 extends over 15 amino acids. Germline V lookup: CDR1 SGDLS, CDR2 YYNGEE. V trimming: 0 bases; J trimming: 5 bases; junction bases outside the gene matches: 4. CDR3 loop: CASSVGGRKDNEQFF. CDR3 DNA: TGTGCCAGCAGCGTAGGCGGGAGGAAAGACAATGAGCAGTTCTTC.

The V and J genes are TRBV30 and TRBJ2-5; a possible D gene is TRBD2 (7 bases). The germline gives CDR1 GTSNPN, CDR2 SVGIG (reference sequence). The CDR3 spans 17 residues. Between the trimmed V and J ends, which lost 4 bases and 0 bases, there was a span of 21 bases. The CDR3 protein is CAWTTGASGSYQETQYF. The CDR3 DNA sequence: TGTGCCTGGACCACGGGGGCTAGCGGATCGTACCAAGAGACCCAGTACTTC.

The chain carries TRBV4-1 and TRBJ2-2, with D possibly matching TRBD1 (5 bases). Germline assignment: CDR1 MGHRA and CDR2 YSYEKL. CDR3 length: 16 residues. V lost 3 bases and J 3 bases, leaving 14 bases between the germline ends. CDR3 amino acids: CASSHDRSPDTGELFF. The CDR3 DNA follows: TGCGCCAGCAGCCACGACAGAAGCCCGGACACCGGGGAGCTGTTTTTT.

This clone was recorded a few times. This chain links TRBV10-2 with TRBJ1-1, with 7 bases identical to TRBD1. The CDR3 length is 14 residues. Germline CDR1 is WSHSY and CDR2 is SAAADI. Trimming took 5 bases from V and 5 from J; bases not matched to a gene: 8. Here the CDR3 DNA reads TGCGCCAGCAGTTACAGGGGCAGGGAAACTGAAGCTTTCTTT. Protein sequence: CASSYRGRETEAFF.